The clone carrying this TCR beta chain was seen only once. Antigen unknown. This entry comes from a study of cytomegalovirus exposure and HLA in healthy donors. The CDR3 loop spans 15 amino acids. V dropped 3 bases and J dropped 2 bases, with 14 bases sitting between them. Germline V gene sequence: CDR1 LNHDA, CDR2 SQIVND (reference sequence). Study observations and caveats: It was 164 TCR beta chains that were listed as cytomegalovirus-associated.

Repertoires were generated with immunoSEQ multiplex PCR, while TCRdb's copy carries only in-frame clones and drops some. The sample yields about 130,000 clones, roughly 89% seen once. The material sequenced was PBMCs. The TCR sequence derives from a man aged 25-40 years in good health and CMV-seronegative. The rearrangement links TRBV19 to TRBJ2-7, with a possible D match to TRBD2 (6 bases). CDR3 bases: TGTGCCAGTAGTATCCCCCGGGGGACGACCTACGAGCAGTACTTC. Protein sequence: CASSIPRGTTYEQYF.